Below, 12 T cell receptor beta chains from the same sample are listed, as sequenced in a study of blood T cell repertoires in COVID-19. Produced via immunoSEQ multiplex PCR; TCRdb's table is partial and in-frame only. Of over 150,000 clones in the sample, roughly 83% are singletons; the top ten hold about 7%. The sample was peripheral blood. The receptors shown here come from a woman in her thirties or forties with COVID-19, enrolled during active disease.

V and J are TRBV7-8 and TRBJ2-7, with 11 bases identical to TRBD2. The CDR3 covers 17 residues. Per germline, CDR1 SGHVS and CDR2 FQNEAQ. With 5 bases clipped from V and 1 base from J, the junction kept 10 bases outside the gene matches. The CDR3, as DNA: TGTGCCAGCAGCCCGCCGGGGCTAGCGGGAGGTTCCTACGAGCAGTACTTC. Protein product: CASSPPGLAGGSYEQYF.

The chain uses TRBV25-1 and TRBJ1-1; D is possibly TRBD1 (5 bases). From germline, CDR1 is MGHDK and CDR2 SYGVNS. The CDR3 runs 13 residues. V was trimmed by 6 bases and J by 1 base, leaving 9 bases between them. The CDR3 here is CASRTTGNTEAFF. CDR3 sequence (DNA): TGTGCCAGCAGAACTACAGGGAACACTGAAGCTTTCTTT.

The chain couples TRBV29-1 to TRBJ1-2; D not resolved. The V gene's germline CDR1 is SQVTM and CDR2 ANQGSEA. The CDR3 covers 15 residues. Trimming took 2 bases from V and 7 from J, leaving 20 bases between them. The CDR3 DNA sequence: TGCAGCGTTGAACGCTTCCTCAAATCCCGCGGTGGCTACACCTTC. This sequence encodes CSVERFLKSRGGYTF.

The chain joins TRBV6-1 to TRBJ1-3; 12 bases agree with TRBD1. The V segment lost 2 bases and the J segment 3 bases; nucleotides outside the gene matches: 8. CDR3 length: 18 amino acids. Germline V gene sequence: CDR1 MNHNS, CDR2 SASEGT. The DNA for the CDR3 is TGTGCCAGCAGTGAAAGGGGGGACAGGGGGCGCGTTGGAAACACCATATATTTT. Its translation is CASSERGDRGRVGNTIYF.

The chain carries TRBV6-7 and TRBJ1-3; D gene unclear. TRBV6-7 counts as an open reading frame of uncertain function. The CDR3 extends over 15 amino acids. The V gene lost 5 bases and the J gene lost 0 bases, with 11 bases spanning the gap. The CDR3 loop is CASSNIYFSGNTIYF. CDR3 coding DNA: TGTGCCAGCAGTAACATTTATTTCTCTGGAAACACCATATATTTT.

The chain has TRBV5-5 and TRBJ1-1, with a tentative D call TRBD1 (5 bases). V gave up 6 bases and J gave up 5 bases, with 11 bases separating them. The germline gives CDR1 SGHKS, CDR2 YYEKEE (reference sequence). The CDR3 runs to 12 residues. The DNA for the CDR3 is TGTGCCAGCACCCTGAAGGGGACTGAAGCTTTCTTT. Amino acid sequence: CASTLKGTEAFF.

There are a few counts of this clone. The genes are TRBV12-3 or TRBV12-4 and TRBJ1-1; no clear D gene. V lost 6 bases to trimming and J lost 6 bases, with 14 bases between them. This CDR3 comprises 13 residues. CDR3 protein: CASRRKLWAEAFF. In DNA, the CDR3 is TGTGCCAGCAGGAGGAAGTTATGGGCTGAAGCTTTCTTT.

This sequence joins TRBV5-5 and TRBJ1-5; D is unclear. Germline CDR1 is SGHKS and CDR2 is YYEKEE (reference sequence). The CDR3 is 12 residues long. Trimming cost V 0 bases and J 5 bases, with 3 bases left between them. CDR3 bases: TGTGCCAGCAGCTTGGCGGATCAGCCCCAGCATTTT. The encoded protein is CASSLADQPQHF. Based on the CDR3 plus reference TRBV5-5 and TRBJ1-5, the full variable domain is DAGVTQSPTHLIKTRGQQVTLRCSPISGHKSVSWYQQVLGQGPQFIFQYYEKEERGRGNFPDRFSARQFPNYSSELNVNALLLGDSALYLCASSLADQPQHFGDGTRLSIL.

V usage is TRBV15 and J usage is TRBJ1-4; D might be TRBD1 (5 bases). The CDR3 spans 18 residues. V was cut by 1 base and J by 1 base, with 16 bases left in between. Germline V gene lookup returns CDR1 LNHNV and CDR2 YYDKDF (reference sequence). The CDR3 nucleotides read TGTGCCACCAGCAGAGGGGCATCGGGGGGAGGAACTAATGAAAAACTGTTTTTT. It specifies CATSRGASGGGTNEKLFF.

The chain employs TRBV14 and TRBJ2-1; 9 nucleotides agree with TRBD2. Germline CDR1 and CDR2: SGHDN and FVKESK. This CDR3 spans 18 amino acids. V shed 0 bases, J shed 2 bases, and the junction held 8 bases outside the gene matches. The CDR3 reads CASSQDKGRGGTYNEQFF. As DNA, the CDR3 is TGTGCCAGCAGCCAAGATAAGGGGCGGGGGGGCACCTACAATGAGCAGTTCTTC.

The rearrangement joins TRBV18 to TRBJ2-6; TRBD1 matches 7 bases. This CDR3 has 18 residues. Germline values: CDR1 KGHSH, CDR2 LQKENI. J lost 0 bases, V lost 4 bases, and 9 bases had no gene match. The DNA for the CDR3 is TGTGCCAGCTCACTCAGGACAGGCGATTTCTCTGGGGCCAACGTCCTGACTTTC. Its protein is CASSLRTGDFSGANVLTF.

The gene calls are TRBV19 and TRBJ1-5, with TRBD1 matching 7 bases. CDR3 length: 16 residues. J gave up 7 bases and V 6 bases, and 15 bases lay outside the gene matches. Germline V lookup: CDR1 LNHDA, CDR2 SQIVND (reference sequence). The CDR3 sequence is CASSDPGQNVRQPQHF. In nucleotides, the CDR3 is TGTGCCAGTAGCGATCCGGGACAGAACGTTAGACAGCCCCAGCATTTT.